This T cell receptor beta chain was documented in a study of persistence of HIV-infected CD4 T cells. Across the study: Up to about 200 mL blood was drawn at multiple time points; two donors had single-time leukapheresis. Findings and caveats of the study: Rare CMV-responding cells carrying HIV-1 proviruses were not analyzed separately for TCR. Degenerate expanded CDR3beta sequences were enriched among CMV- and Gag-responding cells.

The stimulus was lysate of CMV-infected fibroblasts, approximately 9.6 ug/mL. CD4+ T cells upregulating both CD40 ligand and CD69 were sorted as responding cells. Undetectable plasma HIV-1 RNA below 50 copies/mL lasted at least 4 years. The immunoSEQ assay was version 4, run in survey mode. The table came from immunoSEQ multiplex PCR; TCRdb's copy has only in-frame clones and leaves some out. The sample includes over 6,000 clones, around three quarters of them seen just once. This clone appeared a single time. Its specificity is unknown. Trimming shortened V by 3 bases and J by 8 bases, and 9 bases separated the two germline ends. This CDR3 is 11 amino acids long. Germline assignment: CDR1 DFQATT and CDR2 SNEGSKA (reference sequence).

This sample comprised CD4+ T cells sorted from PBMCs after roughly 18-hour stimulation, obtained from a patient who received antiretroviral therapy. This clonotype was sampled from an adult woman with HIV who was CMV-seropositive. The rearrangement links TRBV20-1 to TRBJ2-3; unclear D gene. The CDR3 sequence: CSARDLSTQYF. The CDR3, as DNA: TGCAGTGCTAGGGACCTCTCTACGCAGTATTTT.